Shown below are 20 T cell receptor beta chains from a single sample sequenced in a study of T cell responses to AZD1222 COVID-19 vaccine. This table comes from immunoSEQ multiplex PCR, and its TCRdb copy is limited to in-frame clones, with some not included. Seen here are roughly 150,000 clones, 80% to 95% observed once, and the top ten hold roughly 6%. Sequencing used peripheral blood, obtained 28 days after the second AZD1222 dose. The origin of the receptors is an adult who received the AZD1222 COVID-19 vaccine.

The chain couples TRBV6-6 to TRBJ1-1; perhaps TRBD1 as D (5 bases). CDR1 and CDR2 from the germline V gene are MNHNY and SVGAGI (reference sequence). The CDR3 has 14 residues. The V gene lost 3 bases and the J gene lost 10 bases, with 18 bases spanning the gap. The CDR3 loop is CASSYGPGGAGAFF. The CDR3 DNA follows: TGTGCCAGCAGTTATGGTCCTGGAGGGGCAGGAGCTTTCTTT.

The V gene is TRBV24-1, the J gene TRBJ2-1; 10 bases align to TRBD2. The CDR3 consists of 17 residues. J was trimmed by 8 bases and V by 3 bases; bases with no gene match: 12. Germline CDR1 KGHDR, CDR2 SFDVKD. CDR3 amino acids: CATSDRNPSGSGHEQFF. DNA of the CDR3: TGTGCCACCAGTGATCGTAACCCTAGCGGGAGCGGCCATGAGCAGTTCTTC.

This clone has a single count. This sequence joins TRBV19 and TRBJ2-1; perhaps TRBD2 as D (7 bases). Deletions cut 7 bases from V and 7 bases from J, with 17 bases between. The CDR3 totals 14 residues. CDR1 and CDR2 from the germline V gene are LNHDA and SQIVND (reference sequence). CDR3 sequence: CASTTGAGENEQFF. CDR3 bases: TGTGCCAGTACTACGGGGGCGGGGGAGAATGAGCAGTTCTTC.

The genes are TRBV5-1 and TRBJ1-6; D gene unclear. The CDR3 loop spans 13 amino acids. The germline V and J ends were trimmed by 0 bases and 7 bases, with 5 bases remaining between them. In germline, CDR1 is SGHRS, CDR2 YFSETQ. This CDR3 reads CASSLEGNSPLHF. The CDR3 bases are TGCGCCAGCAGCTTGGAAGGAAATTCACCCCTCCACTTT.

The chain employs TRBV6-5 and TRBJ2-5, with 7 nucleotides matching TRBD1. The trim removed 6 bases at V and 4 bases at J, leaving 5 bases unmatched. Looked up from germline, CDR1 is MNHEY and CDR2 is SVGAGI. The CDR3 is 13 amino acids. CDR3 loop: CASRNRGPETQYF. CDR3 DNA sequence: TGTGCCAGCAGGAACAGGGGCCCAGAGACCCAGTACTTC.

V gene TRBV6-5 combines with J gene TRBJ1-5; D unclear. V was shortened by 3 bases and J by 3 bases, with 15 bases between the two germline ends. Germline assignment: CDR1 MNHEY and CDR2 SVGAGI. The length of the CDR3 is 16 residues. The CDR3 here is CASSYSTSVTNQPQHF. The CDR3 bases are TGTGCCAGCAGTTATAGCACCAGCGTCACCAATCAGCCCCAGCATTTT.

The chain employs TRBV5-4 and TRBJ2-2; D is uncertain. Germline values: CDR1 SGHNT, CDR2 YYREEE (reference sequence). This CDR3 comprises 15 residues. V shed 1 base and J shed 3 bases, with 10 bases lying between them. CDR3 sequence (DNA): TGTGCCAGCAGCTTGTCGAACACGGACACCGGGGAGCTGTTTTTT. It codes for CASSLSNTDTGELFF.

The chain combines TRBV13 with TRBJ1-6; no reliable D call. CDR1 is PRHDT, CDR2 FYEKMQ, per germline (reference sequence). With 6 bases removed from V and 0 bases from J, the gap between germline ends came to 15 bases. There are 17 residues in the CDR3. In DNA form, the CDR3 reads TGTGCCAGCAGGTCCGAGGTCCTTAGCTCCTATAATTCACCCCTCCACTTT. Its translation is CASRSEVLSSYNSPLHF.

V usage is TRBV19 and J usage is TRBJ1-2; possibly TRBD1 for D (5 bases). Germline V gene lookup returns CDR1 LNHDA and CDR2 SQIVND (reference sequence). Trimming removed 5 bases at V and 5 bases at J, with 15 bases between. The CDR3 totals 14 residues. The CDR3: CASSPRGAGYGYTF. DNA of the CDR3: TGTGCCAGTAGTCCTAGGGGCGCTGGGTATGGCTACACCTTC.

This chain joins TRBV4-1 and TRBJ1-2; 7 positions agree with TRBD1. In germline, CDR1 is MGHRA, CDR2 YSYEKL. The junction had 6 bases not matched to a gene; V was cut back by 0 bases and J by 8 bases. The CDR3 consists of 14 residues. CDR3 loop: CASSQEGQISGYTF. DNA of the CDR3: TGCGCCAGCAGCCAAGAGGGACAGATCTCCGGCTACACCTTC.

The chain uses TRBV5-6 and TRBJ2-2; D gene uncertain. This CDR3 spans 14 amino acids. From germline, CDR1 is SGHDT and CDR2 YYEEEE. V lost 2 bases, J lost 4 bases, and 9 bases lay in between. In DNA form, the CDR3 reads TGTGCCAGCAGCTTAAGCCGACCCACCGGGGAGCTGTTTTTT. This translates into CASSLSRPTGELFF.

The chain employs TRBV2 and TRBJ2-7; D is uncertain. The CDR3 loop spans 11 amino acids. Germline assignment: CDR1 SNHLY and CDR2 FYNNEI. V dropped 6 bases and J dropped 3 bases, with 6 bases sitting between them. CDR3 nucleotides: TGTGCCAGCAGCCTCCTCTACGAGCAGTACTTC. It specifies CASSLLYEQYF.

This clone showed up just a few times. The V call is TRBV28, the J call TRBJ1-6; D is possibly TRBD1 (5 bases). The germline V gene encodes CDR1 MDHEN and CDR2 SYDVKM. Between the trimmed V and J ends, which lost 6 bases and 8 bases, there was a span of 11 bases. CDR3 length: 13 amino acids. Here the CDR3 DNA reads TGTGCCAGCAGAAGACAGCTCGATTCACCCCTCCACTTT. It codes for CASRRQLDSPLHF.

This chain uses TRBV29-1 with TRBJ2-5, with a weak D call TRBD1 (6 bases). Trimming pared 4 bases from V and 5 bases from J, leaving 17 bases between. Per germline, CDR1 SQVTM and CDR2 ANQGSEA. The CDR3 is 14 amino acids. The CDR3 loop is CSVGQAQIVETQYF. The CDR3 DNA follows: TGCAGCGTTGGACAGGCCCAAATTGTGGAGACCCAGTACTTC.

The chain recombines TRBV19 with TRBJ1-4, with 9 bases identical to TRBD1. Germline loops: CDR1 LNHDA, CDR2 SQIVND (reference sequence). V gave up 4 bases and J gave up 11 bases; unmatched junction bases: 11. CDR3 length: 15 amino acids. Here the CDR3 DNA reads TGTGCCAGTAGTAATCAAGCGGGACAGGGTTGGAAACTGTTTTTT. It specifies CASSNQAGQGWKLFF.

The CDR3 DNA reads TGTGCCAGCTCACCACGGGCGGCCTTGGGAACCGGGGAGCTGTTTTTT. Protein: CASSPRAALGTGELFF. The genes are TRBV18 and TRBJ2-2; D uncertain. The CDR3 runs 16 residues. Looked up from germline, CDR1 is KGHSH and CDR2 is LQKENI. Trimming pared 1 base from V and 5 bases from J, leaving 14 bases between.

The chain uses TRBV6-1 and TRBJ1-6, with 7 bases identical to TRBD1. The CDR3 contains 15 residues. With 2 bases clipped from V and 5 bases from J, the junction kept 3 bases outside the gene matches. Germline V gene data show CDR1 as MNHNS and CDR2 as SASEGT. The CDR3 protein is CASSEKTGDNSPLHF. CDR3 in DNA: TGTGCCAGCAGTGAAAAAACAGGGGATAATTCACCCCTCCACTTT.

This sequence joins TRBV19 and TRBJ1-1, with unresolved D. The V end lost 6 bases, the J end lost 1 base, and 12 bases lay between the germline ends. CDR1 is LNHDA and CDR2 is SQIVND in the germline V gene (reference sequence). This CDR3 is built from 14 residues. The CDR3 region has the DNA TGTGCCAGTAGATTTATAGGGAGGAACACTGAAGCTTTCTTT. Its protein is CASRFIGRNTEAFF.

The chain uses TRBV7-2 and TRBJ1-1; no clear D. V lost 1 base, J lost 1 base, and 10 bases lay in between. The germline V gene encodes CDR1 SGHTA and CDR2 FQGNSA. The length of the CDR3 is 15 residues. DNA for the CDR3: TGTGCCAGCAGCTTAGTTGGACCGGAGAACACTGAAGCTTTCTTT. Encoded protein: CASSLVGPENTEAFF.

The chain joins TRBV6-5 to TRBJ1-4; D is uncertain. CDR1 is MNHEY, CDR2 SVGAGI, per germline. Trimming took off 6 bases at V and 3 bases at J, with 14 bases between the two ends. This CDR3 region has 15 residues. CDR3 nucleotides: TGTGCCAGCAGACTCGATTCAACTCCTAATGAAAAACTGTTTTTT. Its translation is CASRLDSTPNEKLFF.